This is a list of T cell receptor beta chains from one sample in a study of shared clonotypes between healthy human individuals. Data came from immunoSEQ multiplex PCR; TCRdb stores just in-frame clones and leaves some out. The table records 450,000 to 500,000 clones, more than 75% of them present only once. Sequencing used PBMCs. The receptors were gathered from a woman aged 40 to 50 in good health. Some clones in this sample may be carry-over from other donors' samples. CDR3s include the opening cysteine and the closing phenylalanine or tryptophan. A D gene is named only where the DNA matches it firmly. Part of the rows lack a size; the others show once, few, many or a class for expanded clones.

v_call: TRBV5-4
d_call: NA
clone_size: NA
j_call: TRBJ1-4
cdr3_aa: CASSLGQGGNEKLFF
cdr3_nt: TGTGCCAGCAGCTTGGGGCAGGGAGGGAATGAAAAACTGTTTTTT

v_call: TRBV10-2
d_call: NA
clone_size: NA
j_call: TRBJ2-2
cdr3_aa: CASSGIPGDTGELFF
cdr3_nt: TGCGCCAGCAGTGGGATCCCAGGGGACACCGGGGAGCTGTTTTTT

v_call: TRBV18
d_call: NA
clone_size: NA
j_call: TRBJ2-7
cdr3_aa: CASSTSYEQYF
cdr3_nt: TGTGCCAGCTCCACCTCCTACGAGCAGTACTTC

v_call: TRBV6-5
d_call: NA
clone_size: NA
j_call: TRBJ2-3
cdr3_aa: CASSRGGTDTQYF
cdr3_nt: TGTGCCAGCAGCAGGGGGGGCACAGATACGCAGTATTTT

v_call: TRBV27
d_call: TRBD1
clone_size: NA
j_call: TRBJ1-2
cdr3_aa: CASSPGQGAANYGYTF
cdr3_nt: TGTGCCAGCAGTCCGGGACAGGGAGCAGCTAACTATGGCTACACCTTC

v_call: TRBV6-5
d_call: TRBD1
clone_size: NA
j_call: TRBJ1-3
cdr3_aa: CASSPTGGLGYTIYF
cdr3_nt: TGTGCCAGCAGCCCCACAGGGGGCTTGGGATACACCATATATTTT

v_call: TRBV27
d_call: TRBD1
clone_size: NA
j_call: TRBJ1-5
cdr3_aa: CASNRGRPNQPQHF
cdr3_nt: TGTGCCAGCAACAGGGGGCGCCCCAATCAGCCCCAGCATTTT

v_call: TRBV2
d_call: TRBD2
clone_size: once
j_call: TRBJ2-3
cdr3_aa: CASSVERGTSTDTQYF
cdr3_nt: TGTGCCAGCAGTGTCGAGCGGGGCACTAGCACAGATACGCAGTATTTT

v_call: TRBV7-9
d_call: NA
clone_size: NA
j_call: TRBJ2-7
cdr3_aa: CASSLMYEQYF
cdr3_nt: TGTGCCAGCAGTTTAATGTACGAGCAGTACTTC

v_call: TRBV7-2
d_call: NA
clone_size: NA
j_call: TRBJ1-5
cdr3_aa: CASSFPDQPQHF
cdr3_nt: TGTGCCAGCAGCTTCCCCGATCAGCCCCAGCATTTT

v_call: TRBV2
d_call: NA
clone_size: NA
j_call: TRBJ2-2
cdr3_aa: CASSGTNTGELFF
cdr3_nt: TGTGCCAGCAGTGGGACGAACACCGGGGAGCTGTTTTTT

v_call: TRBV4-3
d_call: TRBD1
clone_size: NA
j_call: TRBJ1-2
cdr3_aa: CASSQEGTGGDYGYTF
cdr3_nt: TGCGCCAGCAGCCAAGAAGGGACAGGGGGCGACTATGGCTACACCTTC

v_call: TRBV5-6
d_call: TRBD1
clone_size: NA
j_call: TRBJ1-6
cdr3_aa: CASSSGTGVHNSPLHF
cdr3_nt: TGTGCCAGCAGCTCCGGGACAGGGGTTCATAATTCACCCCTCCACTTT

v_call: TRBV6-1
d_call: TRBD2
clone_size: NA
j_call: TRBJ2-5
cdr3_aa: CASSPGGTTQETQYF
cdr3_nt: TGTGCCAGCAGTCCTGGTGGGACTACTCAAGAGACCCAGTACTTC

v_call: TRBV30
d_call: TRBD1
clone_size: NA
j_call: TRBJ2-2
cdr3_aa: CAWSRQGGTGELFF
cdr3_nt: TGTGCCTGGAGCCGACAGGGGGGCACCGGGGAGCTGTTTTTT

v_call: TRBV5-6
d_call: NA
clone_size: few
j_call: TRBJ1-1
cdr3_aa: CASSFGGGVGEAFF
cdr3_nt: TGTGCCAGCAGCTTTGGGGGAGGCGTGGGTGAAGCTTTCTTT

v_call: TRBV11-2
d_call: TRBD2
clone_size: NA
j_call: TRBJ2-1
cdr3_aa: CASSAGLVVPFF
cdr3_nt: TGTGCCAGCAGCGCGGGACTAGTGGTTCCGTTCTTC

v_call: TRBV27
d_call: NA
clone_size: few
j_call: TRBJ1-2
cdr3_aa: CASSPRVTGWGYTF
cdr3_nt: TGTGCCAGCAGTCCTAGGGTTACAGGGTGGGGCTACACCTTC

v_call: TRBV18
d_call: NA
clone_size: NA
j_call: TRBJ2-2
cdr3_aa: CASSTMTGIGELFF
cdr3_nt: TGTGCCAGCTCAACTATGACCGGGATCGGGGAGCTGTTTTTT

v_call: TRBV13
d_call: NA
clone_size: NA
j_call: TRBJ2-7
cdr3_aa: CASSSSSSSYEQYF
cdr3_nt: TGTGCCAGCAGCTCTTCCTCCTCCTCCTACGAGCAGTACTTC

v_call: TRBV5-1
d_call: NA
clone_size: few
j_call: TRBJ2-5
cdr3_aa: CASSSQPRGAGEETQYF
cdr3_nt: TGCGCCAGCAGCTCCCAACCCCGGGGGGCAGGGGAAGAGACCCAGTACTTC

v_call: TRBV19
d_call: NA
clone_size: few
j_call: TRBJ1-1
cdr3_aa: CASSNTGHTEAFF
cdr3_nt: TGTGCCAGTAGTAACACTGGGCACACTGAAGCTTTCTTT

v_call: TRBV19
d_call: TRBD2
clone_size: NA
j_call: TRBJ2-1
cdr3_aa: CASSRSGRSSYNEQFF
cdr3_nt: TGTGCCAGTAGTAGGAGCGGGAGAAGCTCCTACAATGAGCAGTTCTTC

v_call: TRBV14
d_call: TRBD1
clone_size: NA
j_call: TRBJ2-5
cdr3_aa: CASSPTGAGKETQYF
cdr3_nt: TGTGCCAGCAGCCCGACAGGGGCGGGCAAAGAGACCCAGTACTTC

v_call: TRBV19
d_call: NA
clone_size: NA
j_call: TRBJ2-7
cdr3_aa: CASSIVGGEVHEQYF
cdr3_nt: TGTGCCAGTAGTATAGTTGGGGGAGAGGTCCACGAGCAGTACTTC

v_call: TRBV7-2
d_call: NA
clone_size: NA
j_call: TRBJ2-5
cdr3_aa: CASSLARRAGETQYF
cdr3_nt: TGTGCCAGCAGCTTAGCGCGTAGGGCGGGGGAGACCCAGTACTTC

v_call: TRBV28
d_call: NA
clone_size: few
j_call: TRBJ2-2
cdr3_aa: CASRYRTGELFF
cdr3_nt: TGTGCCAGCAGATACAGGACGGGGGAGCTGTTTTTT

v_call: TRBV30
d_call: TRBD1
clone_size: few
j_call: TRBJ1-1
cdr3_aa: CAFDRVGNTEAFF
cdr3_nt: TGTGCCTTCGACAGGGTGGGGAACACTGAAGCTTTCTTT

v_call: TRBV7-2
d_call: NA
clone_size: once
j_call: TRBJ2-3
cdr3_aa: CASSIDWRTDTQYF
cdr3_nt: TGTGCCAGCAGCATAGACTGGCGCACAGATACGCAGTATTTT

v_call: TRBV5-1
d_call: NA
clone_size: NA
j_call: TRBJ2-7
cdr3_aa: CASSSSYEQYF
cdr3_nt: TGCGCCAGCAGCTCGTCCTACGAGCAGTACTTC

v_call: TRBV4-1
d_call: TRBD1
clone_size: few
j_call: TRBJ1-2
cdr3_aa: CASSQARDSNYGYTF
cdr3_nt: TGCGCCAGCAGCCAAGCCCGGGACAGTAACTATGGCTACACCTTC

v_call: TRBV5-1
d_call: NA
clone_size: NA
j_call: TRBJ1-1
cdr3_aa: CASSFGPHGMNTEAFF
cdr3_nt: TGCGCCAGCAGCTTTGGTCCTCACGGGATGAACACTGAAGCTTTCTTT

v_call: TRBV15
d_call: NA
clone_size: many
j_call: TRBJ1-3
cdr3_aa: CATSRDAGPSGNTIYF
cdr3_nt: TGTGCCACCAGCAGAGATGCCGGACCCTCTGGAAACACCATATATTTT

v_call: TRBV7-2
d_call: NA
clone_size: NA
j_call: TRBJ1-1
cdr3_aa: CASSLLRGTLMNTEAFF
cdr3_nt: TGTGCCAGCAGCCTGTTACGCGGTACCCTAATGAACACTGAAGCTTTCTTT

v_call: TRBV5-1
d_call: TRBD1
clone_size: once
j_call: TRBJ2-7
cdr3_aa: CASSLRDRDYEQYF
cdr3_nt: TGCGCCAGCAGCTTGCGGGACAGGGACTACGAGCAGTACTTC